This entry is about one T cell receptor (beta chain). The data stem from a study of blood T cell repertoires in COVID-19. Per the study methods: Researchers report that nucleated cell counts were estimated from reference gene primer amplification. The assay was immunoSEQ multiplex PCR, and TCRdb's table has in-frame clones only and misses some. V and J calls and clone size are given by that table; D and trimming were obtained from the DNA. The table includes 250,000 to 300,000 clones, roughly 90% detected once. All enrollees were about 18 to 89 years old and from approximately 25 US areas. Input material: PBMCs or T cells enriched from blood (not recorded which). The source is a woman between 40 and 50 years old who had recovered from COVID-19.

The CDR3 sequence is CASSSIRTRANTEAFF. CDR3 coding DNA: TGTGCCAGCAGTTCCATCCGGACAAGAGCGAACACTGAAGCTTTCTTT. The chain carries TRBV6-2 or TRBV6-3 and TRBJ1-1; the D gene is possibly TRBD1 (5 bases). The CDR3 has 16 residues. The V and J ends lost 4 bases and 1 base respectively, with 16 bases between them. The germline gives CDR1 MNHEY, CDR2 SVGEGT.